A selection of T cell receptor beta chains follows, all from one sample in a study of T cell changes during pregnancy in multiple sclerosis. Profiling relied on immunoSEQ multiplex PCR, and the TCRdb table lists in-frame clones only, not all of them. The data show under 50,000 clones, roughly 90% seen once. Source: CD8+ T cells from peripheral blood mononuclear cells, taken before pregnancy. The receptor set was obtained from a female donor with multiple sclerosis, enrolled in a pregnancy study. Both conserved end residues are part of each CDR3. Each record gives: J gene, clone size, D gene, V gene, CDR3 protein, CDR3 DNA. D genes are given only for firm matches. The listing skips clone size in some rows; elsewhere it reads once, few, many or a size class.

TRBJ2-7 NA NA TRBV30 CAWSPRLDARYEQYF TGTGCCTGGAGTCCCCGACTAGATGCGAGGTACGAGCAGTACTTC
TRBJ2-7 NA NA TRBV15 CATSRKAGATYEQYF TGTGCCACCAGCAGAAAGGCAGGGGCTACCTACGAGCAGTACTTC
TRBJ1-5 NA TRBD1 TRBV10-3 CASQGARGQPQHF TGTGCCAGTCAGGGGGCGCGGGGTCAGCCCCAGCATTTT
TRBJ2-6 NA TRBD1 TRBV7-8 CASSFMGQGPGANVLTF TGTGCCAGCAGCTTCATGGGACAGGGGCCAGGGGCCAACGTCCTGACTTTC
TRBJ1-4 NA NA TRBV9 CASSVAGGLGEKLFF TGTGCCAGCAGCGTAGCTGGCGGGTTAGGCGAAAAACTGTTTTTT
TRBJ1-2 NA NA TRBV9 CASRDIQVYGYTF TGTGCCAGCAGGGACATACAGGTCTATGGCTACACCTTC
TRBJ2-7 NA NA TRBV7-6 CASSSGGSGGRVGEQYF TGTGCCAGCAGCTCCGGGGGGTCCGGGGGGCGGGTCGGAGAGCAGTACTTC
TRBJ2-1 NA TRBD2 TRBV27 CASSLQLAGENEQFF TGTGCCAGCAGTTTACAACTAGCGGGCGAAAATGAGCAGTTCTTC
TRBJ2-7 NA NA TRBV13 CASSLGTAYEQYF TGTGCCAGCAGCTTAGGGACAGCCTACGAGCAGTACTTC
TRBJ1-2 NA NA TRBV7-9 CASSFGQSYGYTF TGTGCCAGCAGCTTTGGCCAGTCCTATGGCTACACCTTC
TRBJ2-3 once TRBD2 TRBV6-4 CASSDELTSPDTQYF TGTGCCAGCAGTGACGAGCTGACTAGCCCCGATACGCAGTATTTT
TRBJ2-7 NA TRBD1 TRBV4-1 CASSHTGTGGYEQYF TGCGCCAGCAGCCACACCGGGACAGGGGGCTACGAGCAGTACTTC
TRBJ1-1 NA NA TRBV29-1 CSVEGQDREAFF TGCAGCGTTGAGGGGCAGGATCGAGAAGCTTTCTTT
TRBJ1-2 NA NA TRBV6-1 CASSGPYGYTF TGTGCCAGCAGTGGGCCCTATGGCTACACCTTC
TRBJ2-5 NA NA TRBV13 CASSLGLEKTQYF TGTGCCAGCAGCTTAGGTTTAGAAAAGACCCAGTACTTC
TRBJ2-7 NA NA TRBV27 CASSPAPQGGEQYF TGTGCCAGCAGTCCGGCTCCACAGGGGGGGGAGCAGTACTTC
TRBJ1-1 NA TRBD1 TRBV30 CAWSTHRGTGGWDTKAFF TGTGCCTGGAGTACCCACAGAGGGACAGGGGGTTGGGACACTAAAGCTTTCTTT
TRBJ1-5 NA TRBD1 TRBV5-6 CASSLGTGSAQHF TGTGCCAGCAGCCTCGGGACAGGGTCTGCCCAGCATTTT
TRBJ2-1 NA NA TRBV5-1 CASSLPTNPTSSSYNEQFF TGCGCCAGCAGCTTACCGACTAACCCGACCTCGAGCTCCTACAATGAGCAGTTCTTC
TRBJ2-7 NA TRBD2 TRBV6-5 CASRGTSITYEQYF TGTGCCAGCAGGGGGACTAGTATAACCTACGAGCAGTACTTC
TRBJ2-3 NA TRBD2 TRBV6-6 CASSYPPAGVEDTQYF TGTGCCAGCAGTTACCCCCCAGCGGGGGTTGAAGATACGCAGTATTTT
TRBJ2-1 NA TRBD1 TRBV11-2 CASSLTGTGASYNEQFF TGTGCCAGCAGCTTAACCGGGACAGGGGCCTCCTACAATGAGCAGTTCTTC
TRBJ1-5 NA TRBD1 TRBV7-8 CASSPNRGANQPQHF TGTGCCAGCAGCCCAAACAGGGGCGCGAACCAGCCCCAGCATTTT
TRBJ2-1 few TRBD2 TRBV10-3 CAISESMAGEGYNEQFF TGTGCCATCAGTGAGTCGATGGCGGGAGAGGGTTACAATGAGCAGTTCTTC
TRBJ2-7 NA NA TRBV5-1 CASSLGGYEQYF TGCGCCAGCAGCTTGGGCGGATACGAGCAGTACTTC
TRBJ2-2 NA NA TRBV7-9 CASSLGSTDTGELFF TGTGCCAGCAGCTTAGGAAGCACGGACACCGGGGAGCTGTTTTTT
TRBJ2-3 NA TRBD2 TRBV9 CASSVSGGGADTQYF TGTGCCAGCAGCGTATCGGGAGGGGGTGCAGATACGCAGTATTTT
TRBJ2-1 NA NA TRBV27 CASSLLASSYNEQFF TGTGCCAGCAGTCTCCTGGCTAGCAGTTACAATGAGCAGTTCTTC
TRBJ1-2 NA TRBD1 TRBV7-9 CASSHPTGGSLGTNYGYTF TGTGCCAGCAGCCATCCCACAGGGGGCTCTCTTGGGACTAACTATGGCTACACCTTC
TRBJ2-1 NA TRBD2 TRBV9 CASSVETSGRRNEQFF TGTGCCAGCAGCGTAGAGACAAGCGGGAGAAGGAATGAGCAGTTCTTC
TRBJ1-5 NA NA TRBV6-5 CASRPTDYSNQPQHF TGTGCCAGCAGACCCACAGACTATAGCAATCAGCCCCAGCATTTT
TRBJ2-1 NA NA TRBV7-6 CASSLGGPNRVHEQFF TGTGCCAGCAGCTTAGGGGGCCCCAACAGGGTCCATGAGCAGTTCTTC
TRBJ2-6 NA NA TRBV27 CASSPLSGANVLTF TGTGCCAGCAGTCCTCTTTCTGGGGCCAACGTCCTGACTTTC
TRBJ1-2 NA TRBD1 TRBV2 CATPTGGRYGYTF TGTGCCACCCCGACAGGGGGTCGCTATGGCTACACCTTC
TRBJ2-5 NA NA TRBV5-1 CASSFEQGIQETQYF TGCGCCAGCAGCTTCGAACAGGGAATACAAGAGACCCAGTACTTC
TRBJ1-1 NA NA TRBV4-2 CASSQDGSLGTEAFF TGTGCCAGCAGCCAAGATGGGAGTCTAGGCACTGAAGCTTTCTTT
TRBJ1-4 many NA TRBV4-1 CASSQESGKLFF TGCGCCAGCAGCCAGGAGTCGGGAAAACTGTTTTTT
TRBJ1-2 NA TRBD1 TRBV9 CASSGKKGTAGYTF TGTGCCAGCAGCGGAAAGAAGGGGACAGCTGGCTACACCTTC
TRBJ2-1 NA NA TRBV7-9 CASTSPRREQFF TGTGCCAGCACCTCACCCCGGAGGGAGCAGTTCTTC
TRBJ1-2 NA TRBD1 TRBV9 CASRGDRGTGYTF TGTGCCAGCAGGGGGGACAGGGGGACTGGCTACACCTTC
TRBJ1-1 NA TRBD1 TRBV5-4 CASSQGGNTEAFF TGTGCCAGCAGCCAGGGGGGGAACACTGAAGCTTTCTTT
TRBJ1-1 NA NA TRBV6-5 CASRHQRDTEAFF TGTGCCAGCAGGCACCAACGGGACACTGAAGCTTTCTTT
TRBJ1-6 NA NA TRBV9 CASSAGGENSPLHF TGTGCCAGCAGCGCCGGGGGAGAGAATTCACCCCTCCACTTT
TRBJ2-2 NA TRBD1 TRBV7-3 CASSLEPPGQNRGELFF TGTGCCAGCAGCTTAGAGCCTCCGGGACAGAACCGCGGGGAGCTGTTTTTT
TRBJ1-1 few TRBD1 TRBV7-9 CASSPRTGLNTEAFF TGTGCCAGCAGCCCTCGGACAGGATTGAACACTGAAGCTTTCTTT
TRBJ2-3 NA TRBD2 TRBV13 CASSLASSGGPTDTQYF TGTGCCAGCAGCTTAGCCTCTAGCGGGGGGCCCACAGATACGCAGTATTTT
TRBJ1-4 NA NA TRBV7-9 CASSLARQGSEKLFF TGTGCCAGCAGCTTAGCGCGGCAGGGGTCAGAAAAACTGTTTTTT
TRBJ1-5 NA NA TRBV19 CASSSREYSNQPQHF TGTGCCAGTAGTTCCAGGGAATATAGCAATCAGCCCCAGCATTTT
TRBJ2-1 NA NA TRBV29-1 CSVVIADSYNEQFF TGCAGCGTTGTTATAGCGGACTCCTACAATGAGCAGTTCTTC
TRBJ1-1 NA TRBD1 TRBV27 CASSPGQFFTEAFF TGTGCCAGCAGTCCGGGACAGTTTTTTACTGAAGCTTTCTTT
TRBJ2-7 NA TRBD2 TRBV7-6 CASSLAGGGYEQYF TGTGCCAGCAGCTTAGCCGGCGGGGGGTACGAGCAGTACTTC
TRBJ2-1 NA NA TRBV15 CATSRRTRSSYNEQFF TGTGCCACCAGCAGACGCACTCGGAGTTCCTACAATGAGCAGTTCTTC
TRBJ2-3 NA NA TRBV5-1 CASSMRGSSDTQYF TGCGCCAGCAGCATGCGGGGTAGTTCAGATACGCAGTATTTT
TRBJ1-1 many NA TRBV27 CASSLSTGSLNTEAFF TGTGCCAGCAGTTTATCGACGGGTTCGTTGAACACTGAAGCTTTCTTT
TRBJ1-2 NA TRBD1 TRBV5-6 CASSDRQGANGYTF TGTGCCAGCAGCGACCGACAGGGGGCAAATGGCTACACCTTC
TRBJ1-2 NA NA TRBV4-1 CASSQDSAGPQDGYTF TGCGCCAGCAGCCAAGACTCGGCAGGGCCCCAGGACGGCTACACCTTC
TRBJ2-3 NA TRBD1 TRBV6-4 CASSDSGTGGDTQYF TGTGCCAGCAGTGACTCCGGGACAGGGGGCGATACGCAGTATTTT
TRBJ2-2 NA NA TRBV5-1 CASSLVYGGGTGELFF TGCGCCAGCAGCTTGGTGTATGGGGGAGGCACCGGGGAGCTGTTTTTT
TRBJ2-7 NA NA TRBV2 CASSVNRDYEQYF TGTGCCAGCAGTGTCAACAGGGACTACGAGCAGTACTTC
TRBJ2-2 NA TRBD2 TRBV7-9 CASRPSGGADTGELFF TGTGCCAGCAGACCTAGCGGGGGGGCGGACACCGGGGAGCTGTTTTTT